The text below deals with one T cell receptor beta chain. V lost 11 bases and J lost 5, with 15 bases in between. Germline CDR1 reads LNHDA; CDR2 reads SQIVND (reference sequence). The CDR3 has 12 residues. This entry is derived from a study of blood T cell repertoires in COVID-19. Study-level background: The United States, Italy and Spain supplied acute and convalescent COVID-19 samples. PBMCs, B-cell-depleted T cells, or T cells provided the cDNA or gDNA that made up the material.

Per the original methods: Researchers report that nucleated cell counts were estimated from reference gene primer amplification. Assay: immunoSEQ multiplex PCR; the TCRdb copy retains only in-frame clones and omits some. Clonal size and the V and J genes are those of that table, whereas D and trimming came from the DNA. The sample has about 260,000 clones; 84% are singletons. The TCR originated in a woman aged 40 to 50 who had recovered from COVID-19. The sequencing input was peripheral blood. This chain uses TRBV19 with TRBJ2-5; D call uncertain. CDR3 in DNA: TGTGCCTCCTCGAGCGCCCGGGAGACCCAGTACTTC. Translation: CASSSARETQYF. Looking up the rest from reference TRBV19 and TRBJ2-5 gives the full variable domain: DGGITQSPKYLFRKEGQNVTLSCEQNLNHDAMYWYRQDPGQGLRLIYYSQIVNDFQKGDIAEGYSVSREKKESFPLTVTSAQKNPTAFYLCASSSARETQYFGPGTRLLVL.